The 28 T cell receptor beta chains given below trace back to one sample, sequenced in a study of beta chain features in type 1 diabetes. Study-wide results and limits: Patients with Type 1 diabetes showed moderately but significantly shorter TCRB CDR3s in all four CD4+ subsets.

Antigen specificity for these receptors is unknown. Of the isolated RNA, all was reverse transcribed, and so the sequenced material was expressed TCRB transcripts. Assay: immunoSEQ multiplex PCR; the TCRdb copy retains only in-frame clones and omits some. The table has approximately 280,000 clones, about 15% seen once. Input material: naive CD4+ T cells from blood. The origin of the receptors is a man aged 18 to 30 with type 1 diabetes.

This clone has a handful of counts. V and J are TRBV5-1 and TRBJ2-2; D is possibly TRBD2 (5 bases). The germline gives CDR1 SGHRS, CDR2 YFSETQ. The length of the CDR3 is 14 residues. V was pared by 0 bases and J by 4 bases, with 7 bases between. The CDR3 loop reads CASSLAGSTGELFF. Written as DNA, the CDR3 is TGCGCCAGCAGCTTGGCGGGGTCCACCGGGGAGCTGTTTTTT.

There are a few counts of this clone. Other DNA sequences within the sample encode an identical CDR3. This chain's CDR3 is CSAGTGGGYTF. The CDR3 bases are TGCAGTGCCGGAACAGGGGGTGGCTACACCTTC. The genes are TRBV20-1 and TRBJ1-2, with 8 bases lining up with TRBD1. This CDR3 contains 11 residues. Losses at the gene ends were 6 bases for V and 7 bases for J; bases not matched to a gene: 4. Germline V CDR1 and CDR2: DFQATT, SNEGSKA (reference sequence).

V and J are TRBV5-1 and TRBJ2-2; no definite D call. CDR1 SGHRS and CDR2 YFSETQ come from the germline V gene. The V end lost 4 bases, the J end lost 0 bases, and 16 bases lay between the germline ends. The CDR3 loop spans 17 amino acids. Written as DNA, the CDR3 is TGCGCCAGCAGCCGGCCGGCGACAACGGCGAACACCGGGGAGCTGTTTTTT. It specifies CASSRPATTANTGELFF.

The chain recombines TRBV30 with TRBJ2-1; the match to TRBD1 covers 10 bases. V was pared by 8 bases and J by 2 bases, with 6 bases of the junction left unmatched. The CDR3 has 14 residues. CDR1 and CDR2 (germline): GTSNPN, SVGIG (reference sequence). This chain's CDR3 is CAGAGTGAYNEQFF. CDR3 sequence (DNA): TGTGCCGGAGCCGGGACAGGGGCCTACAATGAGCAGTTCTTC.

This clone was picked up a small number of times. The V call is TRBV25-1, the J call TRBJ1-1; D may be TRBD1 (5 bases). Per the germline V gene, CDR1 is MGHDK and CDR2 is SYGVNS. V lost 8 bases and J 1 base, leaving 14 bases between the germline ends. The CDR3 is 14 residues long. The CDR3 bases are TGTGCCAGCTCCGATTTGGACAAGAACACTGAAGCTTTCTTT. It codes for CASSDLDKNTEAFF. The variable domain in full, completed from reference TRBV25-1 and TRBJ1-1, reads EADIYQTPRYLVIGTGKKITLECSQTMGHDKMYWYQQDPGMELHLIHYSYGVNSTEKGDLSSESTVSRIRTEHFPLTLESARPSHTSQYLCASSDLDKNTEAFFGQGTRLTVV.

This clone has more than one count but fewer than ten. This rearrangement joins TRBV2 to TRBJ2-2, with 10 bases fitting TRBD1. Germline assignment: CDR1 SNHLY and CDR2 FYNNEI. The CDR3 covers 16 residues. V gave up 8 bases and J gave up 7 bases; unmatched junction bases: 13. CDR3 DNA sequence: TGTGCCAGCGGTAGGACAGGGGGAATTTTGGTCGGGGAGCTGTTTTTT. Translated: CASGRTGGILVGELFF. The variable domain in full, completed from reference TRBV2 and TRBJ2-2, reads EPEVTQTPSHQVTQMGQEVILRCVPISNHLYFYWYRQILGQKVEFLVSFYNNEISEKSEIFDDQFSVERPDGSNFTLKIRSTKLEDSAMYFCASGRTGGILVGELFFGEGSRLTVL.

This sequence joins TRBV27 and TRBJ2-3; no clear D. The V gene's germline CDR1 is MNHEY and CDR2 SMNVEV (reference sequence). The CDR3 consists of 12 residues. The germline V and J ends were trimmed by 5 bases and 5 bases, with 8 bases remaining between them. The CDR3 DNA follows: TGTGCCAGCAGTCAGAGAGGAGATACGCAGTATTTT. As protein: CASSQRGDTQYF.

In its sample, this clone was seen a few times. This chain joins TRBV4-2 and TRBJ2-1, with TRBD2 matching over 8 bases. CDR3 length equals 14 residues. The V gene end was trimmed by 3 bases and the J gene end by 10 bases; junction bases not matched to a gene: 8. CDR1 is LGHNA and CDR2 is YNFKEQ in the germline V gene. This chain's CDR3 is CASSHQAPGGEQFF. CDR3 in DNA: TGTGCCAGCAGCCATCAAGCCCCGGGGGGGGAGCAGTTCTTC.

This clone was observed a few times. The chain recombines TRBV6-5 with TRBJ2-5, with D possibly TRBD1 on 6 matching bases. Per the germline V gene, CDR1 is MNHEY and CDR2 is SVGAGI. V lost 5 bases to trimming and J lost 9 bases, with 13 bases between them. CDR3 length: 12 amino acids. The CDR3 spells CASSRLQGAQYF. CDR3 coding DNA: TGTGCCAGCAGTAGACTACAGGGAGCCCAGTACTTC.

The V and J genes are TRBV29-1 and TRBJ1-2, with D possibly TRBD1 on 5 matching bases. Per the germline V gene, CDR1 is SQVTM and CDR2 is ANQGSEA. This CDR3 region has 13 residues. The germline V and J ends were trimmed by 6 bases and 4 bases, with 15 bases remaining between them. This CDR3 is CSVTSTVLYGYTF. CDR3 nucleotides: TGCAGCGTGACCTCGACAGTCCTCTATGGCTACACCTTC.

The chain links TRBV11-2 to TRBJ2-7; the match to TRBD2 covers 12 bases. CDR3 length: 16 residues. Trimming took 3 bases from V and 2 from J; bases not matched to a gene: 5. CDR1 and CDR2 (germline): SGHAT, FQNNGV. In nucleotides, the CDR3 is TGTGCCAGCAGCTTGAAGCTAGCGGGAGGGGCCTACGAGCAGTACTTC. As protein: CASSLKLAGGAYEQYF.

This clone has just a few counts. The genes are TRBV6-6 and TRBJ2-5, with a possible D match to TRBD1 (5 bases). The V end was cut by 5 bases, the J end by 5 bases, with 21 bases between. This CDR3 has 16 amino acids. Germline values: CDR1 MNHNY, CDR2 SVGAGI (reference sequence). The DNA of the CDR3 is TGTGCCAGCAGTGTGACAGCCCCCCTCCAACAGGAGACCCAGTACTTC. Its translation is CASSVTAPLQQETQYF.

This chain links TRBV7-2 with TRBJ2-7; D call uncertain. The V end was cut by 5 bases, the J end by 2 bases, with 10 bases between. The CDR3 runs to 13 residues. The germline gives CDR1 SGHTA, CDR2 FQGNSA. The CDR3 reads CASSPRAAYEQYF. In nucleotides, the CDR3 is TGTGCCAGCAGCCCCCGCGCCGCCTACGAGCAGTACTTC.

This chain uses TRBV6-5 with TRBJ2-5; D ambiguous. Trimming removed 6 bases from V and 4 bases from J, with 12 bases in between. CDR3 size: 13 residues. Germline values: CDR1 MNHEY, CDR2 SVGAGI. The CDR3 nucleotides read TGTGCCAGCAGACGCGGAGAGCGAGAGACCCAGTACTTC. Its protein is CASRRGERETQYF.

This clone has a handful of counts. This rearrangement joins TRBV4-2 to TRBJ2-3, with 11 bases aligning to TRBD2. V lost 1 base to trimming and J lost 2 bases; unmatched junction nucleotides: 8. The CDR3 is made up of 18 amino acids. CDR1 is LGHNA, CDR2 YNFKEQ, per germline. The CDR3 region has the DNA TGTGCCAGCAGCCAAGCAACCGGGACTAGCGGACACACAGATACGCAGTATTTT. This encodes CASSQATGTSGHTDTQYF.

The chain couples TRBV21-1 to TRBJ1-5. TRBV21-1 is termed a pseudogene. CDR3 length equals 14 residues. The CDR3 region is CASSKAFRDQPQHF. The CDR3 DNA is TGTGCCAGCAGCAAAGCCTTCCGGGATCAGCCCCAGCATTTT.

This chain uses TRBV7-9 with TRBJ2-7; TRBD2 aligns across 11 bases. Germline V CDR1 and CDR2: SEHNR, FQNEAQ (reference sequence). This CDR3 region has 15 residues. After removal of 3 bases from V and 4 bases from J, the junction contained 5 bases not matched to a gene. DNA for the CDR3: TGTGCCAGCAGCTTCTTCCTAGCGGGGGGATACGAGCAGTACTTC. Translating gives CASSFFLAGGYEQYF.

This CDR3 reads CASSLQVRETQYF. The CDR3 region has the DNA TGTGCCAGCAGTCTTCAGGTCAGAGAGACCCAGTACTTC. The chain uses TRBV7-2 and TRBJ2-5; no clear D. The V end lost 6 bases, the J end lost 4 bases, and 12 bases lay between the germline ends. Per the germline V gene, CDR1 is SGHTA and CDR2 is FQGNSA. The CDR3 spans 13 residues.

A few counts support this clone. The chain recombines TRBV9 with TRBJ1-3, with a possible D match to TRBD1 (5 bases). Germline lookup yields CDR1 SGDLS and CDR2 YYNGEE. There are 13 residues in the CDR3. Trimming removed 5 bases from V and 11 bases from J, with 17 bases in between. CDR3 amino acids: CASRGDYGGPIYF. CDR3 nucleotides: TGTGCCAGCAGGGGGGACTACGGTGGTCCCATATATTTT.

The rearrangement links TRBV2 to TRBJ1-1; D is unresolved. Trimming took off 5 bases at V and 10 bases at J, with 17 bases between the two ends. This CDR3 has 13 amino acids. Germline CDR1 and CDR2: SNHLY and FYNNEI. The CDR3 bases are TGTGCCAGCAGTCCTCAACCCCAGGTCAGAGCTTTCTTT. It codes for CASSPQPQVRAFF.

The chain couples TRBV9 to TRBJ2-3, with unresolved D. The CDR3 spans 13 residues. CDR1 is SGDLS, CDR2 YYNGEE, per germline. V lost 3 bases to trimming and J lost 0 bases, with 5 bases between them. CDR3 amino acids: CASSASSTDTQYF. The CDR3 nucleotides read TGTGCCAGCAGCGCCTCTAGCACAGATACGCAGTATTTT.

This clone was seen a handful of times. The rearrangement joins TRBV18 to TRBJ1-5; 9 bases are a match to TRBD1. V lost 2 bases and J lost 4; bases outside the gene matches: 6. The V gene's germline CDR1 is KGHSH and CDR2 LQKENI. The CDR3 sequence is 16 residues long. In DNA, the CDR3 is TGTGCCAGCTCACCATCACCGGGACAGGGAAATCAGCCCCAGCATTTT. It codes for CASSPSPGQGNQPQHF. The full variable domain, in which reference TRBV18 and TRBJ1-5 provide the parts outside the CDR3, is NAGVMQNPRHLVRRRGQEARLRCSPMKGHSHVYWYRQLPEEGLKFMVYLQKENIIDESGMPKERFSAEFPKEGPSILRIQQVVRGDSAAYFCASSPSPGQGNQPQHFGDGTRLSIL.

The chain carries TRBV7-8 and TRBJ2-7; 7 positions agree with TRBD1. The length of the CDR3 is 15 residues. V was pared by 5 bases and J by 4 bases, with 11 bases of the junction left unmatched. Germline loops: CDR1 SGHVS, CDR2 FQNEAQ. The CDR3 DNA is TGTGCCAGCAGCCCCAGGGACAGCTTGTCTTACGAGCAGTACTTC. Translating gives CASSPRDSLSYEQYF.

The chain has TRBV10-3 and TRBJ2-5; D not resolved. V lost 2 bases and J 7 bases, leaving 14 bases between the germline ends. Germline V CDR1 and CDR2: ENHRY, SYGVKD. There are 14 residues in the CDR3. Here the CDR3 DNA reads TGTGCCATCAGTGAGGTCGGCGCAACGGGGACCCAGTACTTC. This translates into CAISEVGATGTQYF.

The V and J genes are TRBV21-1 and TRBJ1-1; TRBD1, the table's D call, lacks a check against the DNA. TRBV21-1 is listed as a pseudogene. CDR3 size: 12 residues. This CDR3 reads CASSKQPHEAFF. CDR3 sequence (DNA): TGTGCCAGCAGCAAACAACCACACGAAGCTTTCTTT.

The chain combines TRBV30 with TRBJ1-1, with 7 nucleotides matching TRBD1. The CDR3 is made up of 16 amino acids. Germline V gene data show CDR1 as GTSNPN and CDR2 as SVGIG (reference sequence). V lost 5 bases, J lost 0 bases, and 12 bases stayed unmatched. In DNA form, the CDR3 reads TGTGCCTGGCGAGGGGGCCGTGCGAATTTGAACACTGAAGCTTTCTTT. Its translation: CAWRGGRANLNTEAFF.

This chain connects TRBV5-1 to TRBJ2-7; D may be TRBD1 (6 bases). The length of the CDR3 is 14 residues. Per germline, CDR1 SGHRS and CDR2 YFSETQ. V shed 4 bases and J shed 2 bases, with 13 bases lying between them. The CDR3 DNA sequence: TGCGCCAGCAGCGTGAGCAGGGGAACCTACGAGCAGTACTTC. Amino acid sequence: CASSVSRGTYEQYF. Combining the CDR3 with reference TRBV5-1 and TRBJ2-7 gives the whole variable domain KAGVTQTPRYLIKTRGQQVTLSCSPISGHRSVSWYQQTPGQGLQFLFEYFSETQRNKGNFPGRFSGRQFSNSRSEMNVSTLELGDSALYLCASSVSRGTYEQYFGPGTRLTVT.

The rearrangement uses TRBV19 and TRBJ2-1, with TRBD1 matching over 12 bases. CDR3 size: 15 residues. V was pared by 6 bases and J by 5 bases, with 5 bases of the junction left unmatched. Per the germline V gene, CDR1 is LNHDA and CDR2 is SQIVND (reference sequence). CDR3 nucleotide sequence: TGTGCCAGTAGCCTGGGACAGGGGGCAAACAATGAGCAGTTCTTC. Amino acid sequence: CASSLGQGANNEQFF.